This T cell receptor (beta chain) was profiled in a study of cytomegalovirus exposure and HLA in healthy donors. The CDR3 extends over 12 amino acids. V shed 4 bases, J shed 6 bases, and the junction held 0 bases outside the gene matches. From germline, CDR1 is SEHNR and CDR2 FQNEAQ (reference sequence). Use of 60 Vbeta and 13 Jbeta primers characterized the PCR. Sequenced by immunoSEQ multiplex PCR; TCRdb stores in-frame clones only, minus some. The sample yields over 85,000 clones, approximately 84% seen once. The chain couples TRBV7-9 to TRBJ1-5; 7 bases align to TRBD1. The sequenced sample was PBMCs. The sequence derives from a man aged 35 to 55 in good health and CMV-seronegative. The CDR3 DNA is TGTGCCAGCAGCTCAGGGGGTCAGCCCCAGCATTTT. It is translated as CASSSGGQPQHF.